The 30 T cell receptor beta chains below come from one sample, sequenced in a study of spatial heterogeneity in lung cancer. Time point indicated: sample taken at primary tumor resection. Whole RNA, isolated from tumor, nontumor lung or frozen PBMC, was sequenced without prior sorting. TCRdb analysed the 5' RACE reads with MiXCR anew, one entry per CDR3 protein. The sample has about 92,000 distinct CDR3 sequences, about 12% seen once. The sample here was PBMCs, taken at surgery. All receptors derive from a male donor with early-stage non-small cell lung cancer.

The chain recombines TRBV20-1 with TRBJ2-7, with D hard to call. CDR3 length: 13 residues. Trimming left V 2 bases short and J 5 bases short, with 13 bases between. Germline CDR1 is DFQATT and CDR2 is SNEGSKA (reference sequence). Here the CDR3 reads CSARRPTKNEQYF. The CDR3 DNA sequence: TGCAGTGCTAGAAGGCCAACTAAGAACGAGCAGTACTTC.

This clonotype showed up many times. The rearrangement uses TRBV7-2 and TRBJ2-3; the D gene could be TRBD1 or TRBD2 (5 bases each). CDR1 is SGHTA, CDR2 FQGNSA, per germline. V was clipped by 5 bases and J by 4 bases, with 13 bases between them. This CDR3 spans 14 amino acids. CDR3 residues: CASSPTVGADTQYF. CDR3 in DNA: TGTGCCAGCAGCCCGACAGTGGGGGCAGATACGCAGTATTTT. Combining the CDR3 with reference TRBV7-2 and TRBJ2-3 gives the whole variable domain GAGVSQSPSNKVTEKGKDVELRCDPISGHTALYWYRQSLGQGLEFLIYFQGNSAPDKSGLPSDRFSAERTGGSVSTLTIQRTQQEDSAVYLCASSPTVGADTQYFGPGTRLTVL.

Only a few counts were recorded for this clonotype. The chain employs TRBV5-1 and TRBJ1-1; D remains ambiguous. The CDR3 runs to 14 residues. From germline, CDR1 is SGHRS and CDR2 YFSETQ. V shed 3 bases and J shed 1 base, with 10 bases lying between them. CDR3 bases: TGCGCCAGCAGCTGGATGACGGGGAACACTGAAGCTTTCTTT. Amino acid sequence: CASSWMTGNTEAFF.

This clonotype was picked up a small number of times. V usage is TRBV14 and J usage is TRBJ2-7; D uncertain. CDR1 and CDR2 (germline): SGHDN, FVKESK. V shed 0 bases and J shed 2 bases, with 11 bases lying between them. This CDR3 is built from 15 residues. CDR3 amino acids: CASSQEAIPTYEQYF. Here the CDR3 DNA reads TGTGCCAGCAGCCAAGAGGCCATTCCCACCTACGAGCAGTACTTC.

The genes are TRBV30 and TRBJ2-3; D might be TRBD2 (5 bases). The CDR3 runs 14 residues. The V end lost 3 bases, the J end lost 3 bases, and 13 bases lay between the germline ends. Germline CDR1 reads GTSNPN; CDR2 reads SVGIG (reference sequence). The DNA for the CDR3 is TGTGCCTGGAGATATAGCGCAGGAACAGATACGCAGTATTTT. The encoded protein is CAWRYSAGTDTQYF.

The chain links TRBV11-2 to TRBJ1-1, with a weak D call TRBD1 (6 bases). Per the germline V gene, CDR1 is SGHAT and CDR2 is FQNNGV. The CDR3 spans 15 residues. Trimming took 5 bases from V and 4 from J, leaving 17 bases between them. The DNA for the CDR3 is TGTGCCAGCAGCGCTCGGACAGAAAGATCCACTGAAGCTTTCTTT. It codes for CASSARTERSTEAFF.

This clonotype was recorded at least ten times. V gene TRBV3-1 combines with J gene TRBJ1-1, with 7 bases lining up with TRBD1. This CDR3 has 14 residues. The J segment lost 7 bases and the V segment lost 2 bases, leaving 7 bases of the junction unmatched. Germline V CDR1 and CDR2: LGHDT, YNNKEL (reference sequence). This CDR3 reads CASSQKRDSNEAFF. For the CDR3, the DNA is TGTGCCAGCAGCCAAAAACGGGACAGTAATGAAGCTTTCTTT.

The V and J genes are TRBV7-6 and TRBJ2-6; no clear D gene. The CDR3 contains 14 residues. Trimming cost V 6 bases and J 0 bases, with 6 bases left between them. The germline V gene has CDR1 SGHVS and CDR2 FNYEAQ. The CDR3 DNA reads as TGTGCCAGCAGAGTGAGCTCTGGGGCCAACGTCCTGACTTTC. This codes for CASRVSSGANVLTF.

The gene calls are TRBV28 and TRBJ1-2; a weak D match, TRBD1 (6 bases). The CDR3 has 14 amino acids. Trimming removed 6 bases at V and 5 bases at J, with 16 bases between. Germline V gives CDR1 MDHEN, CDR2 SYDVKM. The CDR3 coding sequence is TGTGCCAGCAGCCCGGGGACATTTTCGTATGGCTACACCTTC. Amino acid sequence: CASSPGTFSYGYTF.

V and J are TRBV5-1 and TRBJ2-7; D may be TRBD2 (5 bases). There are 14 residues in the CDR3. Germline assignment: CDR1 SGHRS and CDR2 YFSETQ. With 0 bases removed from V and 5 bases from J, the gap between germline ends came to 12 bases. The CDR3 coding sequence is TGCGCCAGCAGCTTGGGGTCTAGCCCGGACGAGCAGTACTTC. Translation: CASSLGSSPDEQYF.

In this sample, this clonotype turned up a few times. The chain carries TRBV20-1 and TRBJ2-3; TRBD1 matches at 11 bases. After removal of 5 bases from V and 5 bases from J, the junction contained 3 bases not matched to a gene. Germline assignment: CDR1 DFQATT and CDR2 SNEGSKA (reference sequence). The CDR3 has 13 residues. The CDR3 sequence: CSAGQGAIDTQYF. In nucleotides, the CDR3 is TGCAGTGCTGGACAGGGGGCAATAGATACGCAGTATTTT.

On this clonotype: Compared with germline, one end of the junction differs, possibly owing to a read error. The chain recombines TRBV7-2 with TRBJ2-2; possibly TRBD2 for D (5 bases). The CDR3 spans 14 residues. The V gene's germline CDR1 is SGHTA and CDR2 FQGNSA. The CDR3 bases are TGTGCCAGCAGCCTAGCAGCGAACACCGGGGAGCTGTTTTTT. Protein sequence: CASSLAANTGELFF.

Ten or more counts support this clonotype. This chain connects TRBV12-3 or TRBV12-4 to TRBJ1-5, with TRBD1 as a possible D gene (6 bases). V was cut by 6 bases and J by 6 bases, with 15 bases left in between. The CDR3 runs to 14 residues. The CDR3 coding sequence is TGTGCCAGCAGGGGAACAGGGAGGGGTCAGCCCCAGCATTTT. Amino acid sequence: CASRGTGRGQPQHF.

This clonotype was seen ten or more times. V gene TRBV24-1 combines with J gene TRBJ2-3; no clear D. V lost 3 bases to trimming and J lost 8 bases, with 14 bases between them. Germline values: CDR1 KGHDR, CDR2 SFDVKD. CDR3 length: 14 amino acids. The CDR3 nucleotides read TGTGCCACCAGTGATCCCGGGCCAGAAGGTACGCAGTATTTT. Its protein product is CATSDPGPEGTQYF.

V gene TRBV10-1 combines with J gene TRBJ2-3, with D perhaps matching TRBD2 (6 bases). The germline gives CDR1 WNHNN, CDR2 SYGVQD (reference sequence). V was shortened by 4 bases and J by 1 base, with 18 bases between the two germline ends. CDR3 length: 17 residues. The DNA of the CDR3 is TGCGCCAGCAGTGGCCAAGGACTACCTACGCGCACAGATACGCAGTATTTT. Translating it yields CASSGQGLPTRTDTQYF.

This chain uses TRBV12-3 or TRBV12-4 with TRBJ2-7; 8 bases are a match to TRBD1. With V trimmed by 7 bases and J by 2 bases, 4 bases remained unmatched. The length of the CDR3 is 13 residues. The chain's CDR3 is CASTSTGAYEQYF. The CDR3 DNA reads TGTGCCAGCACTTCGACAGGGGCCTACGAGCAGTACTTC.

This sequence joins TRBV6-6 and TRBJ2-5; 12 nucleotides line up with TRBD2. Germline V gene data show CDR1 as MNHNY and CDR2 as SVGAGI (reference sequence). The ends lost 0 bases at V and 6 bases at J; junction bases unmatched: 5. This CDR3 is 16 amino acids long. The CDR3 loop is CASSYSTSGRAKTQYF. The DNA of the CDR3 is TGTGCCAGCAGTTACTCGACTAGCGGGAGAGCGAAGACCCAGTACTTC.

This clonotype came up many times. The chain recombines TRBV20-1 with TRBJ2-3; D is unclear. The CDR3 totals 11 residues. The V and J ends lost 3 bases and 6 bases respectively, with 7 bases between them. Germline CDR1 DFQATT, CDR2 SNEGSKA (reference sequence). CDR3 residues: CSASFGDTQYF. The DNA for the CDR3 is TGCAGTGCTAGTTTCGGGGATACGCAGTATTTT.

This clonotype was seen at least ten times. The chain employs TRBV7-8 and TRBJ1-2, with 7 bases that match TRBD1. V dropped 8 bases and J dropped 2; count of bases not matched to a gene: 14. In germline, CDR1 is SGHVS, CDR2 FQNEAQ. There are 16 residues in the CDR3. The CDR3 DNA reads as TGTGCCAGCGCACGAGGGGACAGCCGGCGGAACTATGGCTACACCTTC. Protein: CASARGDSRRNYGYTF.

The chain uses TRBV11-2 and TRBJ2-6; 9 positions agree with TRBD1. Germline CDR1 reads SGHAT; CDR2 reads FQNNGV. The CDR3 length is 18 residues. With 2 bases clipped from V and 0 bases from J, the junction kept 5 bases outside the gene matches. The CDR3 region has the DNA TGTGCCAGCAGCTTACGGGACAGGGCAGGCTCTGGGGCCAACGTCCTGACTTTC. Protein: CASSLRDRAGSGANVLTF.

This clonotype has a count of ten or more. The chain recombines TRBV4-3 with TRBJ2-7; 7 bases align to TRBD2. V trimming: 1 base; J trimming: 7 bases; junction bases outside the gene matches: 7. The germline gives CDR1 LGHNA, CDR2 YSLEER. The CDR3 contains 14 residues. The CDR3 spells CASSQARAAGEQYF. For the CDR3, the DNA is TGCGCCAGCAGCCAAGCCCGGGCAGCGGGAGAGCAGTACTTC.

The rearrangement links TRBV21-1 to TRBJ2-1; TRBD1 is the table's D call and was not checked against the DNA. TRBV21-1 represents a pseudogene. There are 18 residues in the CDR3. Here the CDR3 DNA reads TGTGCCAGCAGCCGGCCCCTCAAAGGGGCGCGGTCCTACAATGAGCAGTTCTTC. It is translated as CASSRPLKGARSYNEQFF.

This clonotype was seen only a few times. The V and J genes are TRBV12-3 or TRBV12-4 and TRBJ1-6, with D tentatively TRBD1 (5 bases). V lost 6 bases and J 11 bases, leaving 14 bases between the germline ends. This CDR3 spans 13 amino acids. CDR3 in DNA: TGTGCCAGCAGCGTGACAGAAAGTGCACCCCTCCACTTT. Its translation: CASSVTESAPLHF.

DNA of the CDR3: TGTGCCAGCAGTTCAAGGACAGGGCGTCGGGAGCAGTACTTC. Translated: CASSSRTGRREQYF. The chain joins TRBV12-3 or TRBV12-4 to TRBJ2-7, with 8 bases fitting TRBD1. Unmatched junction bases numbered 9, after V lost 4 bases and J lost 7 bases. CDR3 length: 14 residues.

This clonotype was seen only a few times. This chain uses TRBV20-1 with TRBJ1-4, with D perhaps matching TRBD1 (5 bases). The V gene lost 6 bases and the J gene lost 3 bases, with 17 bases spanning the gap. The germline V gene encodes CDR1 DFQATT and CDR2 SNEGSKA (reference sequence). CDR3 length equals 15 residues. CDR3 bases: TGCAGTGCCCAAGTCCCAGGGATGGCTAATGAAAAACTGTTTTTT. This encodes CSAQVPGMANEKLFF.

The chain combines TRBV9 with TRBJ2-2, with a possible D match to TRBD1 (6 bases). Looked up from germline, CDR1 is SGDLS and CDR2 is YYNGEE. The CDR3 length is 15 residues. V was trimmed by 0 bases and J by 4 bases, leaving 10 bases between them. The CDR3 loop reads CASSVDGTSTGELFF. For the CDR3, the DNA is TGTGCCAGCAGCGTAGATGGGACAAGCACCGGGGAGCTGTTTTTT.

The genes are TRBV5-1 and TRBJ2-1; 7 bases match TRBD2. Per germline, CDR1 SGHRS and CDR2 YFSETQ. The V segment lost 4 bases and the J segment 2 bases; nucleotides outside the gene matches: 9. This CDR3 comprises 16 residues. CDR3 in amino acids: CASSPHTGGTYNEQFF. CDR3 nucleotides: TGCGCCAGCAGCCCTCACACCGGGGGGACCTACAATGAGCAGTTCTTC.

The DNA for the CDR3 is TGTGCCAGCAGCTTACCCGGGACAGGGATCCCCAAAGCGCAGTATTTT. This gives the protein CASSLPGTGIPKAQYF. The rearrangement uses TRBV11-1 and TRBJ2-3, with TRBD1 identical over 9 bases. The V and J ends lost 2 bases and 10 bases, in that order; junction bases with no gene match: 13. Germline CDR1 is SGHAT and CDR2 is FQDESV (reference sequence). This CDR3 comprises 16 residues.

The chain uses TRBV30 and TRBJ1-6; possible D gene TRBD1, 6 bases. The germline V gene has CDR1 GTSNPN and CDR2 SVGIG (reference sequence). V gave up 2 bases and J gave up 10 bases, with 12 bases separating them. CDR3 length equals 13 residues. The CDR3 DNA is TGTGCCTGGAGTTCGCCGGGACAATCACCCCTCCACTTT. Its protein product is CAWSSPGQSPLHF. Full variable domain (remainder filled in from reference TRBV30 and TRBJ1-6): SQTIHQWPATLVQPVGSPLSLECTVEGTSNPNLYWYRQAAGRGLQLLFYSVGIGQISSEVPQNLSASRPQDRQFILSSKKLLLSDSGFYLCAWSSPGQSPLHFGNGTRLTVT.

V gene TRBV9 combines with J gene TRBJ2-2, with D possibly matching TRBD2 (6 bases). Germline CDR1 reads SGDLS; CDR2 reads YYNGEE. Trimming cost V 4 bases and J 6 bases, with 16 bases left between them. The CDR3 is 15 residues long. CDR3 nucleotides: TGTGCCAGCAGCCGCCAGGGAGGCACCCCCGGGGAGCTGTTTTTT. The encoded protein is CASSRQGGTPGELFF.